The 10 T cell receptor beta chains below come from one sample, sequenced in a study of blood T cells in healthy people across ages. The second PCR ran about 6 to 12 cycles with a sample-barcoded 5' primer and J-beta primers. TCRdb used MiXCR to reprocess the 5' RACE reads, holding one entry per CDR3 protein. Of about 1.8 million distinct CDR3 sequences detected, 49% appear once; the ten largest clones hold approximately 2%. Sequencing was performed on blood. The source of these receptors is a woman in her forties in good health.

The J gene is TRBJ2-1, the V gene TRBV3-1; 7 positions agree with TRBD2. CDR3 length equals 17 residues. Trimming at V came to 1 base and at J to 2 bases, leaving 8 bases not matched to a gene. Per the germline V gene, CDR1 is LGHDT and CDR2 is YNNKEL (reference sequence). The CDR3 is CASSQGLALGPYNEQFF. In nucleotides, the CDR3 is TGTGCCAGCAGCCAAGGACTAGCCCTGGGGCCCTACAATGAGCAGTTCTTC.

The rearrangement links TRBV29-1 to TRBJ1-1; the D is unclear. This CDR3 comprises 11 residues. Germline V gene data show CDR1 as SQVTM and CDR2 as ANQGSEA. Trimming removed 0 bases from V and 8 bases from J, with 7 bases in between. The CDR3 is CSVEDPGEAFF. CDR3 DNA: TGCAGCGTTGAAGATCCGGGGGAAGCTTTCTTT.

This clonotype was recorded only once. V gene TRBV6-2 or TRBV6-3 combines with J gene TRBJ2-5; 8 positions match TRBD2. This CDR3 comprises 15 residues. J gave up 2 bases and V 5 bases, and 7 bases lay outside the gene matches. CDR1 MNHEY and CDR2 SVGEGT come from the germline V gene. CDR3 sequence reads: CASSAIGGGQETQYF. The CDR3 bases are TGTGCCAGCAGTGCCATCGGCGGGGGGCAAGAGACCCAGTACTTC.

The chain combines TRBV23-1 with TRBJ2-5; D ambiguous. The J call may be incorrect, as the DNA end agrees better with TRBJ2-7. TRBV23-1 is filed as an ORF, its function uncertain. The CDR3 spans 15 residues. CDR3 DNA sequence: TGCGCCAGCAGTCAAATGTGCTCGAAGCCCCACGAGCAGTACTTC. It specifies CASSQMCSKPHEQYF.

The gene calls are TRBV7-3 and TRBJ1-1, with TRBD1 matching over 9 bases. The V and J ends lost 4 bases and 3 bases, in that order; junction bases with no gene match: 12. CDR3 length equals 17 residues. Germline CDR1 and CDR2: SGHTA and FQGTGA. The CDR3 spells CASSSPLQGARDTEAFF. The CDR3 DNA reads TGTGCCAGCAGCTCCCCGCTACAGGGGGCGCGGGACACTGAAGCTTTCTTT.

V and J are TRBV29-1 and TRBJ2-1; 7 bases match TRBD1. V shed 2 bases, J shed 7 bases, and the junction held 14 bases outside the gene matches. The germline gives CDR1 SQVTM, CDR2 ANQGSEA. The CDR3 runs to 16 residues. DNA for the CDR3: TGCAGCGTTGAAAGACAGGGTGGGGGTATTGTGAATGAGCAGTTCTTC. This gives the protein CSVERQGGGIVNEQFF.

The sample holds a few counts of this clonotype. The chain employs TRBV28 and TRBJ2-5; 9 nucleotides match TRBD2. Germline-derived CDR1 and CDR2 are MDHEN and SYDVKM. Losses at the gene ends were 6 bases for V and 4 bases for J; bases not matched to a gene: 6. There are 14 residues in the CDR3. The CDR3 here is CASRPGTSLETQYF. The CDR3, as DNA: TGTGCCAGCAGGCCTGGGACTAGCCTAGAGACCCAGTACTTC.

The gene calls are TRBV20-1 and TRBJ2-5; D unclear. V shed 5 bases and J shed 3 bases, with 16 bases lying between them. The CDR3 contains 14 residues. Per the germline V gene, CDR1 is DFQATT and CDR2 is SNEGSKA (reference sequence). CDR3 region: CSASPGMVEETQYF. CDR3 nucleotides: TGCAGTGCTTCCCCCGGTATGGTAGAAGAGACCCAGTACTTC.

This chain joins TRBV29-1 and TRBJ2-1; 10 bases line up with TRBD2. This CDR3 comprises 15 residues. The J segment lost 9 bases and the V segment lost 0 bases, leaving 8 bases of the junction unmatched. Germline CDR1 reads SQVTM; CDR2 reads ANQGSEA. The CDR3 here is CSVEEGLASRSEQFF. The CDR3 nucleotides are TGCAGCGTTGAAGAGGGACTAGCGTCGCGTAGTGAGCAGTTCTTC.

The CDR3 is CSARDPSSSYNEQFF. The CDR3 DNA is TGCAGTGCTAGAGATCCGAGTAGCTCCTACAATGAGCAGTTCTTC. The V gene is TRBV20-1, the J gene TRBJ2-1; D not certain. V shed 0 bases and J shed 0 bases, with 9 bases lying between them. Per germline, CDR1 DFQATT and CDR2 SNEGSKA (reference sequence). This CDR3 is 15 amino acids long.